The rows below give T cell receptor beta chains drawn from one sample of a study of beta chain features in type 1 diabetes. Method: immunoSEQ multiplex PCR; TCRdb's copy keeps in-frame clones and lacks some. The sample lists about 160,000 clones, 63% seen once, with roughly 0.089% in the top ten. Sequenced material: naive CD4+ T cells from blood. The origin of the receptors is a man aged 25 to 40 with type 1 diabetes. The CDR3 runs from the conserved cysteine through the conserved F or W. Each record gives: J gene, clone size, V gene, CDR3 protein. Rows give clone size only sometimes, using once, few, many, or a class for an expanded clone.

TRBJ2-5 | NA | TRBV9 | CASSVVDTQETQYF
TRBJ2-5 | NA | TRBV4-3 | CASSLELGQAGAWETQYF
TRBJ2-3 | NA | TRBV7-2 | CASTNQRGSADTQYF
TRBJ2-3 | NA | TRBV9 | CASSVQAGGADTQYF
TRBJ2-4 | few | TRBV2 | CASTLQNIQYF
NA | NA | TRBV29-1 | CSVGGTGEESSYEQYF
TRBJ2-4 | NA | TRBV5-1 | CASSWRSEPTGSFIAKNIQYF
TRBJ1-3 | NA | TRBV29-1 | CSVEQDGNTIYF
TRBJ2-7 | NA | TRBV7-2 | CASSPSISYEQYF
TRBJ1-4 | NA | TRBV28 | CASSSGQGNEKLFF
TRBJ2-3 | NA | TRBV30 | CAWSWTSTDTQYF
TRBJ2-3 | NA | TRBV7-2 | CASSAGLAADTQYF
TRBJ1-2 | NA | TRBV7-9 | CATDRAIEGYTF
TRBJ1-2 | NA | TRBV6-1 | CASSDRDRDFPNYGYTF
TRBJ2-3 | NA | TRBV30 | CALRQGSDTQYF
TRBJ2-1 | few | TRBV6-6 | CASSPGQGSQFF
TRBJ2-5 | NA | TRBV7-2 | CASRIKTLYQETQYF
TRBJ2-1 | NA | TRBV10-3 | CAISESNVFPPRNEQFF
TRBJ2-7 | NA | TRBV20-1 | CSARERGQYF
TRBJ2-4 | NA | TRBV7-9 | CASQEGHLAKNNQYF
TRBJ1-6 | NA | TRBV4-3 | CASSGALYSPLHF
TRBJ2-7 | NA | TRBV29-1 | CSLPDPGTRGEQYF
TRBJ1-2 | NA | TRBV6-5 | CASTPYRGAYGYTF
TRBJ2-1 | NA | TRBV9 | CASSVVTGTYNEQFF
TRBJ1-1 | NA | TRBV21-1 | CASSGRTATTEAFF
TRBJ1-1 | NA | TRBV7-9 | CASSPSRTSAFF
TRBJ2-3 | NA | TRBV5-1 | CASSLGAVTDTQYF
TRBJ2-2 | NA | TRBV29-1 | CSVLTGLNTGELFF
TRBJ1-1 | NA | TRBV29-1 | CSVAGLGTEAFF
TRBJ2-7 | NA | TRBV7-9 | CASSLGFQYEQYF
TRBJ2-5 | NA | TRBV7-9 | CASSKQGTQETQYF
TRBJ2-7 | NA | TRBV7-9 | CASSRTGEYEQYF
TRBJ1-2 | NA | TRBV21-1 | CASSNAGRYGYTF
TRBJ1-2 | NA | TRBV30 | CAWSEQGGYGYTF
TRBJ1-6 | few | TRBV30 | CAWSTDRGQPLHF
TRBJ2-5 | NA | TRBV29-1 | CSVLKNIKGTQYF
TRBJ2-1 | NA | TRBV7-2 | CASSPPWEPNEQFF
TRBJ1-2 | NA | TRBV5-4 | CASSLASRRDLNYGYTF
TRBJ1-1 | NA | TRBV2 | CASDKAGTEAFF
TRBJ2-7 | NA | TRBV5-6 | CASSRDRGTYEQYF
TRBJ2-6 | NA | TRBV9 | CASSVDLSGANVLTF
TRBJ2-7 | few | TRBV4-3 | CASSQEVVPEQYF
TRBJ2-1 | few | TRBV30 | CACHPPDRVDEQFF
TRBJ2-5 | NA | TRBV5-1 | CASSLIGQWDQETQYF
TRBJ1-6 | NA | TRBV30 | CAWSAGQGASPLHF
TRBJ2-3 | NA | TRBV4-2 | CASSQEFSDTQYF
TRBJ2-2 | few | TRBV4-3 | CASGDNTGELFF
TRBJ1-2 | NA | TRBV7-2 | CASSSTENYGYTF
TRBJ1-2 | NA | TRBV7-2 | CASSLRRGEGYTF
TRBJ2-5 | NA | TRBV19 | CASSTIAGRQETQYF